This is a list of T cell receptor beta chains from one sample in a study of shared clonotypes between healthy human individuals. Using immunoSEQ multiplex PCR, the repertoire was profiled, and TCRdb retains in-frame clones only, with some absent. The repertoire holds some 2 million clones, roughly 95% seen once, with around 1.1% in the top ten. Sequencing used naive CD8+ T cells sorted from blood. These receptors originate from a man aged 18 to 30 in good health. CDR3s include the opening cysteine and the closing phenylalanine or tryptophan. D genes are given only for firm matches. The size entry is marked missing in some rows and otherwise reads once, few, many or a size class.

D gene	V gene	CDR3 length	clone size	J gene	CDR3 protein	CDR3 DNA
.	TRBV5-1	13	.	TRBJ2-7	CASSLNTAYEQYF	TGCGCCAGCAGCTTGAACACCGCCTACGAGCAGTACTTC
.	TRBV5-1	15	once	TRBJ2-7	CASSAPGNASYEQYF	TGCGCCAGCAGCGCCCCGGGCAACGCGTCCTACGAGCAGTACTTC
TRBD2	TRBV5-6	15	.	TRBJ2-2	CASRLGLAGSGELFF	TGTGCCAGCAGACTCGGACTAGCGGGTAGCGGGGAGCTGTTTTTT
.	TRBV2	15	.	TRBJ1-5	CASSWDGNSNQPQHF	TGTGCCAGCAGTTGGGACGGCAATAGCAATCAGCCCCAGCATTTT
TRBD1	TRBV7-9	12	few	TRBJ1-5	CASTEGAQPQHF	TGTGCCAGCACTGAGGGGGCTCAGCCCCAGCATTTT
.	TRBV6-1	13	.	TRBJ2-7	CASSDLSTYEQYF	TGTGCCAGCAGTGACCTCTCTACCTACGAGCAGTACTTC
.	TRBV29-1	16	.	TRBJ2-3	CSALTRRAGYTDTQYF	TGCAGCGCCTTGACCCGCCGTGCGGGGTACACAGATACGCAGTATTTT
.	TRBV4-1	14	.	TRBJ2-3	CASSQERSTDTQYF	TGCGCCAGCAGCCAAGAGAGAAGCACAGATACGCAGTATTTT
TRBD2	TRBV2	13	.	TRBJ2-7	CATGLAGGDEQYF	TGTGCCACGGGACTAGCGGGAGGAGACGAGCAGTACTTC
.	TRBV20-1	9	.	TRBJ2-7	CSARGGSGF	TGCAGTGCTAGAGGGGGATCGGGCTTC
TRBD1	TRBV19	17	.	TRBJ1-2	CASSMLTGGATNYGYTF	TGTGCCAGTAGTATGCTCACAGGGGGAGCGACTAACTATGGCTACACCTTC
.	TRBV7-9	14	.	TRBJ2-2	CASSLAGNTGELFF	TGTGCCAGCAGCTTAGCGGGGAACACCGGGGAGCTGTTTTTT
.	TRBV5-4	14	once	TRBJ2-7	CASSLWTSAFEQYF	TGTGCCAGCAGCTTGTGGACGAGTGCTTTCGAGCAGTACTTC
.	TRBV7-7	16	.	TRBJ2-5	CASSLSRAETQETQYF	TGTGCTAGCAGTCTATCTAGGGCGGAAACCCAAGAGACCCAGTACTTC
TRBD2	TRBV27	16	.	TRBJ2-7	CASSIGLAGSGYEQYF	TGTGCCAGCAGTATCGGACTAGCGGGATCGGGCTACGAGCAGTACTTC
TRBD1	TRBV28	17	.	TRBJ2-1	CASSLTPTGSSYNEQFF	TGTGCCAGCAGTTTGACTCCGACAGGGAGCTCCTACAATGAGCAGTTCTTC
TRBD2	TRBV2	11	.	TRBJ2-1	CASSVAGEQFF	TGTGCCAGCAGTGTAGCGGGTGAGCAGTTCTTC
.	TRBV5-1	13	.	TRBJ2-4	CASSLWLGDIQYF	TGCGCCAGCAGCTTGTGGCTAGGGGACATTCAGTACTTC
.	TRBV7-3	15	.	TRBJ2-7	CASPDRAGRSYEQYF	TGTGCCAGCCCCGACCGTGCGGGGCGATCCTACGAGCAGTACTTC
.	TRBV9	14	.	TRBJ2-1	CASSYTRGTNEQFF	TGTGCCAGCAGCTACACGCGGGGTACCAATGAGCAGTTCTTC
TRBD1	TRBV19	14	.	TRBJ2-2	CASWDRGRAGELFF	TGTGCCAGTTGGGACAGGGGGCGAGCGGGGGAGCTGTTTTTT
.	TRBV27	13	.	TRBJ2-7	CASSLTPKYEQYF	TGTGCCAGCAGTTTAACCCCTAAGTACGAGCAGTACTTC
.	TRBV19	13	.	TRBJ2-7	CASSIGRESEQYF	TGTGCCAGTAGTATTGGCAGGGAGAGCGAGCAGTACTTC
TRBD1	TRBV7-9	16	.	TRBJ2-2	CASSSTGTANTGELFF	TGTGCCAGCAGCTCAACCGGGACAGCAAACACCGGGGAGCTGTTTTTT
.	TRBV5-1	11	once	TRBJ2-7	CASSFGDEQYF	TGCGCCAGCAGCTTTGGCGACGAGCAGTACTTC
.	TRBV27	16	once	TRBJ2-1	CASESPGGSPANEQFF	TGTGCCAGCGAATCTCCGGGGGGCTCCCCTGCAAATGAGCAGTTCTTC
TRBD1	TRBV28	14	.	TRBJ1-2	CASSPLTGGNGYTF	TGTGCCAGCAGTCCGTTGACAGGGGGCAATGGCTACACCTTC
TRBD1	TRBV4-3	14	once	TRBJ2-2	CASSQGTGTGELFF	TGCGCCAGCAGCCAAGGGACAGGGACCGGGGAGCTGTTTTTT
TRBD1	TRBV27	12	once	TRBJ1-2	CASSMTGDGYTF	TGTGCCAGCAGTATGACAGGGGATGGCTACACCTTC
TRBD1	TRBV7-9	18	.	TRBJ1-2	CASSLAVAGQGIYYGYTF	TGTGCCAGCAGCTTAGCAGTCGCGGGACAGGGTATTTACTATGGCTACACCTTC
.	TRBV5-1	16	.	TRBJ2-7	CASSQTFTGVVDEQYF	TGCGCCAGCAGCCAAACATTTACGGGAGTGGTGGACGAGCAGTACTTC
.	TRBV2	11	.	TRBJ1-2	CASNRNYGYTF	TGTGCCAGCAATAGGAACTATGGCTACACCTTC
.	TRBV2	14	.	TRBJ1-6	CASSAKVGNSPLHF	TGTGCCAGCAGCGCTAAGGTCGGCAATTCACCCCTCCACTTT
TRBD2	TRBV13	16	.	TRBJ2-7	CASSLGTSGETYEQYF	TGTGCCAGCAGCTTAGGGACTAGCGGAGAAACCTACGAGCAGTACTTC
.	TRBV7-9	14	.	TRBJ1-4	CASSLAVAGEKLFF	TGTGCCAGCAGCTTAGCCGTGGCCGGGGAAAAACTGTTTTTT
.	TRBV27	15	.	TRBJ2-7	CASSLSGRSAYEQYF	TGTGCCAGCAGTTTATCGGGCAGAAGCGCCTACGAGCAGTACTTC
TRBD1	TRBV5-8	14	.	TRBJ2-7	CASSRRTGTYEQYF	TGTGCCAGCAGCCGAAGGACAGGTACCTACGAGCAGTACTTC
TRBD2	TRBV4-1	15	.	TRBJ2-7	CASSQDGGGREEQYF	TGCGCCAGCAGCCAAGATGGAGGCGGGAGAGAGGAGCAGTACTTC
TRBD2	TRBV2	17	.	TRBJ2-3	CASSNLIAGTSTDTQYF	TGTGCCAGCAGTAACCTGATAGCGGGAACTAGCACAGATACGCAGTATTTT
.	TRBV15	15	.	TRBJ2-1	CATSSSRRAYNEQFF	TGTGCCACCAGCAGCAGTAGACGAGCGTACAATGAGCAGTTCTTC
TRBD2	TRBV5-6	16	.	TRBJ2-7	CASSLAGASGDYEQYF	TGTGCCAGCAGCTTGGCCGGGGCTAGCGGGGACTACGAGCAGTACTTC
.	TRBV5-1	14	.	TRBJ2-5	CASSPEWFAETQYF	TGCGCCAGCAGCCCGGAATGGTTCGCGGAGACCCAGTACTTC
TRBD2	TRBV28	19	.	TRBJ2-7	CASSLPFWTSEGSRGEQYF	TGTGCCAGCAGTTTACCTTTCTGGACTAGCGAGGGGAGTCGGGGCGAGCAGTACTTC
.	TRBV7-9	16	.	TRBJ2-4	CASSLPGELAKNIQYF	TGTGCCAGCAGCTTACCCGGAGAACTAGCCAAAAACATTCAGTACTTC
.	TRBV11-2	15	few	TRBJ2-2	CASSLAGGNTGELFF	TGTGCCAGCAGCTTAGCGGGGGGCAACACCGGGGAGCTGTTTTTT
TRBD1	TRBV11-3	19	.	TRBJ2-3	CASSPTGTGGYLSTDTQYF	TGTGCCAGCAGCCCTACCGGGACAGGGGGCTACCTGAGCACAGATACGCAGTATTTT
TRBD1	TRBV5-1	16	.	TRBJ2-5	CASSLMGQSVLETQYF	TGCGCCAGCAGCTTGATGGGACAGTCAGTTTTGGAGACCCAGTACTTC
.	TRBV27	15	.	TRBJ1-3	CASSLSPLSGNTIYF	TGTGCCAGCAGTTTATCGCCTCTCTCTGGAAACACCATATATTTT
.	TRBV4-2	16	.	TRBJ2-7	CASSQVVTATSYEQYF	TGTGCCAGCAGCCAAGTGGTGACCGCAACATCCTACGAGCAGTACTTC
.	TRBV5-6	13	.	TRBJ1-1	CASSLALLTEAFF	TGTGCCAGCAGCTTGGCCCTCCTGACTGAAGCTTTCTTT